These 27 T cell receptor beta chains came from one sample sequenced in a study of blood T cells in healthy people across ages. Combining a sample-barcoded 5' primer with a J-beta primer mix, a second PCR ran for roughly 7 to 12 cycles. TCRdb re-called the 5' RACE reads with MiXCR, one entry per CDR3 protein. The table records 1.5 million to 2 million distinct CDR3 sequences, about two fifths of them present only once. Sequencing was performed on blood. The receptors shown here come from a human donor in good health.

The chain has TRBV7-8 and TRBJ1-4; D ambiguous. The CDR3 sequence is 16 residues long. Trimming stripped 1 base from V and 5 bases from J, with 14 bases between. Per the germline V gene, CDR1 is SGHVS and CDR2 is FQNEAQ. The CDR3 here is CASSLGGWTANEKLFF. In DNA, the CDR3 is TGTGCCAGCAGCTTAGGCGGGTGGACGGCGAATGAAAAACTGTTTTTT.

The rearrangement joins TRBV20-1 to TRBJ2-5, with 7 bases matching TRBD1. Germline CDR1 DFQATT, CDR2 SNEGSKA (reference sequence). CDR3 length equals 13 residues. The V and J ends lost 3 bases and 1 base, in that order; junction bases with no gene match: 2. In nucleotides, the CDR3 is TGCAGTGCTAGTGGGACAGCCCAAGAGACCCAGTACTTC. Amino acids: CSASGTAQETQYF.

The gene calls are TRBV7-2 and TRBJ1-2; no definite D call. CDR1 and CDR2 from the germline V gene are SGHTA and FQGNSA. This CDR3 comprises 15 residues. Trimming removed 0 bases from V and 2 bases from J, with 10 bases in between. The CDR3 here is CASSLAPGLNYGYTF. CDR3 DNA: TGTGCCAGCAGCTTAGCGCCGGGATTAAACTATGGCTACACCTTC.

This clonotype was counted a few times. In DNA, the CDR3 is TGTGCCAGCAGCTTCACAAATAATTCACCCCTCCACTTT. Encoded protein: CASSFTNNSPLHF. The chain links TRBV7-9 to TRBJ1-6; D is unclear. CDR3 size: 13 residues. Trimming cost V 3 bases and J 5 bases, with 5 bases left between them. Per germline, CDR1 SEHNR and CDR2 FQNEAQ (reference sequence).

This chain uses TRBV27 with TRBJ1-2; a possible D gene is TRBD1 (5 bases). The CDR3 is 13 residues long. Germline V gives CDR1 MNHEY, CDR2 SMNVEV (reference sequence). Trimming pared 11 bases from V and 3 bases from J, leaving 16 bases between. The CDR3 DNA reads TGTGCCGTGCCGTACAGGCCCCACTATGGCTACACCTTC. It specifies CAVPYRPHYGYTF.

With respect to this clonotype: This sequence may be a read error, since a much larger clone differs from it by one base. The chain links TRBV5-1 to TRBJ2-3; 8 nucleotides agree with TRBD2. The germline V gene has CDR1 SGHRS and CDR2 YFSETQ. After removal of 0 bases from V and 8 bases from J, the junction contained 8 bases not matched to a gene. This CDR3 comprises 15 residues. In DNA form, the CDR3 reads TGCGCCAGCAGCTTGGCCGGGACTAGAAAAGGTACGCAGTATTTT. This gives the protein CASSLAGTRKGTQYF.

The chain is built from TRBV6-1 and TRBJ1-5, with 11 bases identical to TRBD1. This CDR3 is 20 amino acids long. V shed 4 bases and J 4 bases; nucleotides not matched to a gene: 18. From germline, CDR1 is MNHNS and CDR2 SASEGT. CDR3: CASSAGRGTGGRQANQPQHF. The CDR3 nucleotides read TGTGCCAGCAGTGCCGGACGAGGGACAGGGGGAAGGCAAGCGAATCAGCCCCAGCATTTT.

The chain is built from TRBV6-2 or TRBV6-3 and TRBJ2-7; D possibly corresponds to TRBD1 (5 bases). V was shortened by 6 bases and J by 5 bases, with 14 bases between the two germline ends. From germline, CDR1 is MNHEY and CDR2 SVGEGT. The CDR3 spans 13 residues. The CDR3 DNA reads as TGTGCCAGCAGCCGCCGGCAGGGCCACGAGCAGTACTTC. Its protein product is CASSRRQGHEQYF.

This chain joins TRBV27 and TRBJ2-3; either TRBD1 or TRBD2 may fit D (6 bases each). The CDR3 runs 16 residues. The V and J ends lost 3 bases and 5 bases respectively, with 18 bases between them. CDR1 MNHEY and CDR2 SMNVEV come from the germline V gene (reference sequence). The CDR3 sequence is CASSFRPGAVGDTQYF. The CDR3, as DNA: TGTGCCAGCAGTTTTAGGCCGGGGGCTGTTGGAGATACGCAGTATTTT.

V is TRBV7-2 and J is TRBJ2-5; 7 bases fit TRBD2. J lost 2 bases, V lost 4 bases, and 7 bases had no gene match. Germline CDR1 is SGHTA and CDR2 is FQGNSA. The CDR3 has 15 residues. The CDR3 loop is CASSYAPGRQETQYF. CDR3 in DNA: TGTGCCAGCAGCTACGCGCCCGGGAGGCAAGAGACCCAGTACTTC.

About this clonotype itself: Possible read error: a much larger clone is one base away. The V gene is TRBV29-1, the J gene TRBJ2-4, with D possibly called TRBD1 or TRBD2 (5 bases each). CDR1 is SQVTM and CDR2 is ANQGSEA in the germline V gene. The CDR3 has 14 amino acids. Trimming shortened V by 4 bases and J by 13 bases, and 23 bases separated the two germline ends. CDR3 loop: CSVAPVRGAGEQYF. CDR3 bases: TGCAGCGTTGCTCCAGTAAGAGGGGCTGGGGAGCAGTACTTC.

This chain links TRBV20-1 with TRBJ2-5; D may be TRBD2 (6 bases). The J call is in doubt because the DNA end fits TRBJ2-7 better. Looked up from germline, CDR1 is DFQATT and CDR2 is SNEGSKA (reference sequence). The CDR3 has 16 residues. The CDR3 region is CSARDLTGVGLNEQYF. The CDR3 DNA is TGCAGTGCTAGAGATTTGACGGGGGTAGGGCTGAACGAGCAGTACTTC.

This clonotype was seen a few times. The chain has TRBV5-1 and TRBJ2-4; D may be TRBD2 (7 bases). V was clipped by 0 bases and J by 9 bases, with 13 bases between them. CDR1 and CDR2 from the germline V gene are SGHRS and YFSETQ. This CDR3 is 14 amino acids long. Here the CDR3 reads CASSLEGGLSIQYF. The CDR3 coding sequence is TGCGCCAGCAGCTTGGAGGGGGGGTTGAGCATTCAGTACTTC.

The J gene is TRBJ2-3, the V gene TRBV11-2; D unclear. The germline gives CDR1 SGHAT, CDR2 FQNNGV. The germline V and J ends were trimmed by 4 bases and 2 bases, with 16 bases remaining between them. The CDR3 is 16 amino acids. The CDR3 region is CASSSYKGRHTDTQYF. The DNA of the CDR3 is TGTGCCAGCAGCTCCTATAAGGGCAGGCACACAGATACGCAGTATTTT.

The genes are TRBV4-1 and TRBJ2-7, with D tentatively TRBD2 (5 bases). The CDR3 spans 14 residues. Trimming took 0 bases from V and 2 from J, leaving 8 bases between them. CDR1 and CDR2 from the germline V gene are MGHRA and YSYEKL. CDR3 in DNA: TGCGCCAGCAGCCAAGAGGGAGTAACCTACGAGCAGTACTTC. It translates to CASSQEGVTYEQYF.

The V call is TRBV3-1, the J call TRBJ1-5; weak D call: TRBD1 (5 bases). CDR3 length: 14 amino acids. CDR1 and CDR2 (germline): LGHDT, YNNKEL (reference sequence). V dropped 3 bases and J dropped 9 bases, with 15 bases sitting between them. CDR3 amino acids: CASSQEGQGTPQHF. The CDR3 DNA reads TGTGCCAGCAGCCAGGAAGGACAAGGTACGCCCCAGCATTTT.

The gene calls are TRBV6-2 or TRBV6-3 and TRBJ2-1; 12 bases align to TRBD1. Germline V gives CDR1 MNHEY, CDR2 SVGEGT. V gave up 7 bases and J gave up 9 bases; unmatched junction bases: 13. This CDR3 spans 16 amino acids. CDR3 residues: CASIGLLGQGAGEQFF. CDR3 DNA sequence: TGTGCCAGCATTGGGCTGCTGGGACAGGGGGCAGGTGAGCAGTTCTTC.

The CDR3: CSVARGGNTGELFF. The CDR3, as DNA: TGCAGCGTTGCGCGGGGGGGGAACACCGGGGAGCTGTTTTTT. V gene TRBV29-1 combines with J gene TRBJ2-2, with TRBD2 identical over 9 bases. Germline V gene data show CDR1 as SQVTM and CDR2 as ANQGSEA. With 4 bases clipped from V and 1 base from J, the junction kept 1 base outside the gene matches. The CDR3 extends over 14 amino acids.

The chain links TRBV6-5 to TRBJ2-1; D is unresolved. This CDR3 has 11 amino acids. Trimming shortened V by 7 bases and J by 9 bases, and 10 bases separated the two germline ends. Per the germline V gene, CDR1 is MNHEY and CDR2 is SVGAGI. CDR3: CASMAPGEQFF. The CDR3 region has the DNA TGTGCCAGCATGGCCCCTGGTGAGCAGTTCTTC.

The rearrangement uses TRBV7-2 and TRBJ2-7; TRBD1 is a possible D gene (5 bases). V was cut by 5 bases and J by 0 bases, with 11 bases left in between. This CDR3 is 14 amino acids long. In germline, CDR1 is SGHTA, CDR2 FQGNSA. The CDR3 DNA reads TGTGCCAGCAGCGTCTCAGGGTTCTCCTACGAGCAGTACTTC. Amino acid sequence: CASSVSGFSYEQYF.

This clonotype was counted a single time. V usage is TRBV20-1 and J usage is TRBJ2-5; 7 bases line up with TRBD1. Germline CDR1 DFQATT, CDR2 SNEGSKA (reference sequence). J lost 4 bases, V lost 3 bases, and 17 bases had no gene match. This CDR3 spans 17 amino acids. The chain's CDR3 is CSASPHGNRQGRETQYF. The CDR3 DNA reads TGCAGTGCTAGCCCACACGGTAACAGACAGGGACGAGAGACCCAGTACTTC.

This chain links TRBV20-1 with TRBJ1-3, with D unresolved. Trimming removed 6 bases at V and 2 bases at J, with 14 bases between. Germline-derived CDR1 and CDR2 are DFQATT and SNEGSKA (reference sequence). The CDR3 has 14 residues. The CDR3: CSADPSLAGNTIYF. DNA of the CDR3: TGCAGTGCCGACCCGTCCTTGGCTGGAAACACCATATATTTT.

The chain combines TRBV10-3 with TRBJ1-6, with D possibly TRBD1 on 6 matching bases. V lost 11 bases and J lost 10, with 18 bases in between. This CDR3 comprises 13 residues. Germline V gene sequence: CDR1 ENHRY, CDR2 SYGVKD. CDR3 nucleotides: TGTGCCGCTAAAGGGGGGGAAGAGTCACCCCTCCACTTT. Protein sequence: CAAKGGEESPLHF.

This clonotype was seen more than once but under ten times. This chain joins TRBV6-5 and TRBJ2-2; the match to TRBD1 covers 7 bases. CDR3 length: 13 amino acids. V gave up 9 bases and J gave up 2 bases; unmatched junction bases: 3. The V gene's germline CDR1 is MNHEY and CDR2 SVGAGI. The CDR3 loop is CASQGVNTGELFF. DNA of the CDR3: TGTGCCAGTCAGGGGGTAAACACCGGGGAGCTGTTTTTT.

This clonotype was picked up a small number of times. J is TRBJ2-6 and V is TRBV24-1, with D possibly being TRBD1 (6 bases). Germline CDR1 is KGHDR and CDR2 is SFDVKD. CDR3 length equals 14 residues. V lost 8 bases, J lost 1 base, and 8 bases lay in between. The CDR3 is CATNTGSGANVLTF. The CDR3 DNA follows: TGTGCCACCAATACAGGGTCTGGGGCCAACGTCCTGACTTTC.

This chain connects TRBV6-5 to TRBJ1-2; D gene uncertain. This CDR3 is built from 13 residues. V gave up 7 bases and J gave up 2 bases, with 11 bases separating them. The germline gives CDR1 MNHEY, CDR2 SVGAGI. This CDR3 is CASINGRNYGYTF. Written as DNA, the CDR3 is TGTGCCAGCATCAACGGCAGGAACTATGGCTACACCTTC.

This sequence joins TRBV20-1 and TRBJ1-1; D might be TRBD1 (5 bases). V lost 6 bases to trimming and J lost 7 bases, with 15 bases between them. Germline loops: CDR1 DFQATT, CDR2 SNEGSKA (reference sequence). The CDR3 contains 12 residues. The CDR3 DNA reads as TGCAGTGCAAGTTACAGGAGGGGTGAAGCTTTCTTT. Translation: CSASYRRGEAFF.